This T cell receptor (beta chain) is from a study of control samples from healthy donors and cancer patients (dated by TCRdb to 2018 to 2020). The germline V gene (reference sequence) sets CDR1 to SGHNT and CDR2 to YYREEE. CDR3 length: 12 amino acids, cysteine to phenylalanine. Kept here is only the CDR3 DNA, which spans 36 bases and is read in frame from base 1. Deletion took 5 bases off V and 6 bases off J, with a span of 12 bases between the germline ends. Receptor libraries were prepared by the immunoSEQ multiplex PCR assay. TCRdb re-hosts the immuneACCESS table, in-frame sequences only. Its copies lack some clones; in the studies checked, an unresolved V gene accounts for under half of them, and the cause for the rest is not known. The sample table contains about 190,000 clones; only one count was recorded for about 91% of them. The top ten clonotypes cover 1.8% of the sample. To note about this clone: Its antigen remains unidentified. Qualities for individual bases were not recorded, and no much larger clone is one base off.

Rearrangement joined TRBV5-4 to TRBJ2-7, with no confident D gene call. The TCR sequence derives from a man aged 25 to 45 in good health. Sequencing was performed on blood. The DNA is as follows: TGTGCCAGCAGATCGGCCTTGGGCGAGCAGTACTTC. It is translated as CASRSALGEQYF.